This is a list of T cell receptor beta chains from one sample in a study of cytomegalovirus exposure and HLA in healthy donors. Generated by immunoSEQ multiplex PCR, the TCRdb table keeps only in-frame clones and is missing some. The sample holds 100,000 to 150,000 clones; roughly 90% are singletons and the top ten take 1.4% to 1.5%. The material sequenced was PBMCs. The receptor set was obtained from a man aged 30 to 45 in good health and CMV-seronegative. CDR3s include the opening cysteine and the closing phenylalanine or tryptophan. Fields, in order: V gene, J gene, D gene, clone size, CDR3 DNA, CDR3 protein. A D gene is named only where the DNA matches it firmly. Expanded clones get a size class; other rows say once, few or many, or leave the size out.

TRBV4-2,TRBJ2-3,NA,NA,TGTGCCAGCAGCCTTCAGGGCACAGATACGCAGTATTTT,CASSLQGTDTQYF
TRBV7-3,TRBJ2-1,NA,NA,TGTGCCAGCAGCAACCGAGTGCAGCAGTTCTTC,CASSNRVQQFF
TRBV6-1,TRBJ2-3,NA,NA,TGTGCCAGCAGGTCGACGGGGATGACAGATACGCAGTATTTT,CASRSTGMTDTQYF
TRBV14,TRBJ2-7,NA,NA,TGTGCCAGCAGCCAAGTGCAGGGGATGGGGGAGCAGTACTTC,CASSQVQGMGEQYF
TRBV4-1,TRBJ2-3,TRBD2,NA,TGCGCCAGCAGCCAACTCAGCGGGGGCACAGATACGCAGTATTTT,CASSQLSGGTDTQYF
TRBV18,TRBJ2-1,TRBD2,NA,TGTGCCAGCTCACCCCGGTCGAGCGGGGAGCTTTCGAATGAGCAGTTCTTC,CASSPRSSGELSNEQFF
TRBV10-1,TRBJ1-1,TRBD1,NA,TGCGCCAGAGACCCGGACAGGGTGAACACTGAAGCTTTCTTT,CARDPDRVNTEAFF
TRBV7-9,TRBJ1-1,NA,NA,TGTGCCAGCAGCTTACAAGGACAGAACACTGAAGCTTTCTTT,CASSLQGQNTEAFF
TRBV5-1,TRBJ2-7,NA,once,TGCGCCAGCAGCTTGGCCCCCAGGGGGGCGGGCTACGAGCAGTACTTC,CASSLAPRGAGYEQYF
TRBV7-8,TRBJ2-7,TRBD1,NA,TGTGCCAGCAGCTTGAAGGACAGGGGAGGCGAGCAGTACTTC,CASSLKDRGGEQYF
TRBV4-1,TRBJ2-1,TRBD1,NA,TGCGCCAGCAGCCAAGAGTCCGACAGGGGGCATAATGAGCAGTTCTTC,CASSQESDRGHNEQFF
TRBV5-4,TRBJ2-1,NA,NA,TGTGCCAGCAGCATGGACTCGATATACAATGAGCAGTTCTTC,CASSMDSIYNEQFF
TRBV10-1,TRBJ2-1,TRBD2,NA,TGCGCCAGCAGTGAGGGGACTAGCGGCCTCTACAATGAGCAGTTCTTC,CASSEGTSGLYNEQFF
TRBV7-2,TRBJ2-1,NA,NA,TGTGCCAGCAGCTCCCAGGGGGGCGGCTACAATGAGCAGTTCTTC,CASSSQGGGYNEQFF
TRBV11-1,TRBJ1-2,NA,NA,TGTGCCAGCAGCCCCGCTATTGACATGAACTATGGCTACACCTTC,CASSPAIDMNYGYTF
TRBV19,TRBJ2-7,TRBD1,NA,TGTGCCAGTAGTCCGGGACAGGTCTACGAGCAGTACTTC,CASSPGQVYEQYF
TRBV11-3,TRBJ1-1,NA,NA,TGTGCCAGCAGCTTACGGGGGAGCGGGCGTGGCACTGAAGCTTTCTTT,CASSLRGSGRGTEAFF
TRBV6-5,TRBJ1-2,NA,NA,TGTGCCAGCAGTTTCCTCGGGGAAAATAACTATGGCTACACCTTC,CASSFLGENNYGYTF
TRBV7-7,TRBJ2-1,NA,NA,TGTGCCAGCAGCCGAAACCTAGAGAATGAGCAGTTCTTC,CASSRNLENEQFF
TRBV27,TRBJ2-7,NA,NA,TGTGCCAGCAGTTTCGGTAGCGCTTCCTACGAGCAGTACTTC,CASSFGSASYEQYF
TRBV28,TRBJ1-4,TRBD1,NA,TGTGCCACCCTGACAGGGGGCTTTGAAAAACTGTTTTTT,CATLTGGFEKLFF
TRBV30,TRBJ2-1,TRBD2,NA,TGTGCCTGGAGAATCGAGCCGGGAGGCCCACAGCAGTTCTTC,CAWRIEPGGPQQFF
TRBV9,TRBJ2-2,NA,NA,TGTGCCAGCAGCGTAGCTCCAGGAGGGACCGGGGAGCTGTTTTTT,CASSVAPGGTGELFF
TRBV7-6,TRBJ2-3,NA,NA,TGTGCCAGCAGCCCCTCAAGGGGGATAAGCACAGATACGCAGTATTTT,CASSPSRGISTDTQYF
TRBV5-6,TRBJ1-1,NA,NA,TGTGCCAGCAGCTTGGGAGGGAGGAACACTGAAGCTTTCTTT,CASSLGGRNTEAFF
TRBV19,TRBJ2-7,NA,NA,TGTGCCAGTAGGAATAAGGGGTTCGGCCCGACCGGCTACGAGCAGTACTTC,CASRNKGFGPTGYEQYF
TRBV2,TRBJ2-7,TRBD2,NA,TGTGCCAGCAGTGCCCCGGGACTAGCGCCATACGAGCAGTACTTC,CASSAPGLAPYEQYF
TRBV5-4,TRBJ1-1,NA,NA,TGTGCCAGCAGCAATTCCGGGACAAAGGTGACTGAAGCTTTCTTT,CASSNSGTKVTEAFF
TRBV4-1,TRBJ1-2,NA,NA,TGCGCCAGCAGCCAAGCTGGACCGTGGACAGACCACTATGGCTACACCTTC,CASSQAGPWTDHYGYTF